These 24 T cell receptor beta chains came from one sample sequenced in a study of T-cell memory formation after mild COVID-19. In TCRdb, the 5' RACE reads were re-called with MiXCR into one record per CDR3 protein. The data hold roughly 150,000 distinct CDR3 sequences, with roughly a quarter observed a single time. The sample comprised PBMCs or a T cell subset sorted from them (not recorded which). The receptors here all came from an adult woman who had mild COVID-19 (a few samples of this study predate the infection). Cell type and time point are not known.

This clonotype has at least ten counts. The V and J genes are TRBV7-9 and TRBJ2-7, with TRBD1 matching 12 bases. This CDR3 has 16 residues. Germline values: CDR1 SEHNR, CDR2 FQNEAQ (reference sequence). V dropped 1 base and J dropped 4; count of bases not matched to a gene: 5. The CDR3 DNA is TGTGCCAGCAGCTTAGGGGGGACAGGGGGCAGGTACGAGCAGTACTTC. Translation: CASSLGGTGGRYEQYF.

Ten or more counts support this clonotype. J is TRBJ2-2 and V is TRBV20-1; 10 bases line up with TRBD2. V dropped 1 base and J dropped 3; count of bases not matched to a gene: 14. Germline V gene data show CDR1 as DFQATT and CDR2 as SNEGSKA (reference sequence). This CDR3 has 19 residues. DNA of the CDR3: TGCAGTGCTAGAGCCCCTGGGAATAGCGGGGGGTGGGACACCGGGGAGCTGTTTTTT. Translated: CSARAPGNSGGWDTGELFF.

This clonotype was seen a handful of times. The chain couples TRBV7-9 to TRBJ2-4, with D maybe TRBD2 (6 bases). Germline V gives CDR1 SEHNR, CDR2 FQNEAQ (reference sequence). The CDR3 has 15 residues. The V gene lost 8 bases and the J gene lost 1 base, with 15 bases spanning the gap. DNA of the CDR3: TGTGCCAGCGGACATCCCCGGGAGGCCAAAAACATTCAGTACTTC. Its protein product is CASGHPREAKNIQYF.

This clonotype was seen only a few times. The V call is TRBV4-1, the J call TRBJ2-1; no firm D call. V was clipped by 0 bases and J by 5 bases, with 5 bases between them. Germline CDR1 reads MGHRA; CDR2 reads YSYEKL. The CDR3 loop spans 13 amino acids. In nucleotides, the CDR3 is TGCGCCAGCAGCCAAGACTTCCACAATGAGCAGTTCTTC. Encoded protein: CASSQDFHNEQFF.

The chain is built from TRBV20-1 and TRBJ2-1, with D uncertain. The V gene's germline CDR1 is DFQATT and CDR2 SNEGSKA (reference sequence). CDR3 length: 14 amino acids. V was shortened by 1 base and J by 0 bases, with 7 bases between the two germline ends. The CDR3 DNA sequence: TGCAGTGCTAGAGTCATAAGCTCCTACAATGAGCAGTTCTTC. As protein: CSARVISSYNEQFF.

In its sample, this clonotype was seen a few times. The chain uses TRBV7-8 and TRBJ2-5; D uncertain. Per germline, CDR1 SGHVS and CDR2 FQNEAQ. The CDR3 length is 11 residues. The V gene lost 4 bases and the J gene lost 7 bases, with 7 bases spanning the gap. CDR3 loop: CASSSTWTQYF. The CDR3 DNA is TGTGCCAGCAGCTCCACGTGGACCCAGTACTTC. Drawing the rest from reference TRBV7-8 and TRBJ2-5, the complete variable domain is GAGVSQSPRYKVAKRGQDVALRCDPISGHVSLFWYQQALGQGPEFLTYFQNEAQLDKSGLPSDRFFAERPEGSVSTLKIQRTQQEDSAVYLCASSSTWTQYFGPGTRLLVL.

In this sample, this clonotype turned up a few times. The DNA for the CDR3 is TGTGCCAGCAGAGAACAGGCCTACTATGATGGCTACACCTTC. It encodes CASREQAYYDGYTF. The V gene is TRBV6-2 or TRBV6-3, the J gene TRBJ1-2, with D possibly TRBD1 on 5 matching bases. The CDR3 is made up of 14 amino acids. V lost 6 bases, J lost 6 bases, and 17 bases lay in between. Germline CDR1 is MNHEY and CDR2 is SVGEGT.

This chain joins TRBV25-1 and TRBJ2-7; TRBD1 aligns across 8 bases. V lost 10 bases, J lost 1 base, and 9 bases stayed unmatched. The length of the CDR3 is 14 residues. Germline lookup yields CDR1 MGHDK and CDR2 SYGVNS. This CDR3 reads CATSGQGSSYEQYF. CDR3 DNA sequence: TGTGCCACCTCCGGACAGGGATCATCCTACGAGCAGTACTTC.

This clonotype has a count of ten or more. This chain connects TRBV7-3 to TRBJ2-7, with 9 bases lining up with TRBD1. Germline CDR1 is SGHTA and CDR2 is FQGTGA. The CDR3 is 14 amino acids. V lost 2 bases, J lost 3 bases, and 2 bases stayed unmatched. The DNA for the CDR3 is TGTGCCAGCAGCTTAGACAGGGGGATCTACGAGCAGTACTTC. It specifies CASSLDRGIYEQYF. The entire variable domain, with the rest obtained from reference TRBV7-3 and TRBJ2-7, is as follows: GAGVSQTPSNKVTEKGKYVELRCDPISGHTALYWYRQSLGQGPEFLIYFQGTGAADDSGLPNDRFFAVRPEGSVSTLKIQRTERGDSAVYLCASSLDRGIYEQYFGPGTRLTVT.

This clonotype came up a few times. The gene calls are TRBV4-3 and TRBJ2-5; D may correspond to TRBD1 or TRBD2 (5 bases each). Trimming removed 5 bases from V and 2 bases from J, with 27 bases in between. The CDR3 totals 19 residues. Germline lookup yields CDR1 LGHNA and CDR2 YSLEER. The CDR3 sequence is CASSGAGRDGGPKQETQYF. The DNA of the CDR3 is TGCGCCAGCAGCGGGGCAGGACGGGACGGCGGGCCGAAACAAGAGACCCAGTACTTC.

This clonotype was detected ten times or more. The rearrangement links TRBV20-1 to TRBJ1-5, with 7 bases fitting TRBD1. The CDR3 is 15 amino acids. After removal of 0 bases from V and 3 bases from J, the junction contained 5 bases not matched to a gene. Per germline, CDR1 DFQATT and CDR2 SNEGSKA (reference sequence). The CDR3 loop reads CSARDRDSFNQPQHF. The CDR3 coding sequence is TGCAGTGCTAGAGACCGGGACAGCTTCAATCAGCCCCAGCATTTT.

For the CDR3, the DNA is TGCGCCAGCAGCTTTGAACTAGCGGGAGCCTACAATGAGCAGTTCTTC. This translates into CASSFELAGAYNEQFF. The V and J genes are TRBV5-1 and TRBJ2-1; 11 bases are a match to TRBD2. Germline-derived CDR1 and CDR2 are SGHRS and YFSETQ. J gave up 2 bases and V 2 bases, and 3 bases lay outside the gene matches. This CDR3 has 16 residues.

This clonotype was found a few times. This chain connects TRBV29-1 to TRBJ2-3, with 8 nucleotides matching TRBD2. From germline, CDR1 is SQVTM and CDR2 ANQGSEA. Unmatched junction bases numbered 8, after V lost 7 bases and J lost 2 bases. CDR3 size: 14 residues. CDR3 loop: CSAAPGGYTDTQYF. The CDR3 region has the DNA TGCAGCGCTGCCCCGGGAGGGTACACAGATACGCAGTATTTT.

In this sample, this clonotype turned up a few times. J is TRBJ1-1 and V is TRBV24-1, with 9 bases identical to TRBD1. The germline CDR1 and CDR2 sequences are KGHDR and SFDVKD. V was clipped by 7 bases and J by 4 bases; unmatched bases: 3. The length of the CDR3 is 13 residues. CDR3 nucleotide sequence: TGTGCCACCAGAGAGACAGGGGGCACTGAAGCTTTCTTT. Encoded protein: CATRETGGTEAFF.

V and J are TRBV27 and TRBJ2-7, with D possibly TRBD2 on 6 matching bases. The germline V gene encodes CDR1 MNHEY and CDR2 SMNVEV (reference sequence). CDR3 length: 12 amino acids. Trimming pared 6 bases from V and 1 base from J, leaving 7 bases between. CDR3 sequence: CASRRGSYEQYF. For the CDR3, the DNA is TGTGCCAGCAGGCGGGGTTCCTACGAGCAGTACTTC.

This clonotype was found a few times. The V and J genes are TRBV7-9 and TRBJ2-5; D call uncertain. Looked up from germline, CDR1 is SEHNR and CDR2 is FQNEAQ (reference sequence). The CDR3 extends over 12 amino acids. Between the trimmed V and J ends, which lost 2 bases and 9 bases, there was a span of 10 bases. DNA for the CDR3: TGTGCCAGCAGCTTACCTCTACGACCCCAGTACTTC. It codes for CASSLPLRPQYF. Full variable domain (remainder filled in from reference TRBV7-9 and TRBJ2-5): DTGVSQNPRHKITKRGQNVTFRCDPISEHNRLYWYRQTLGQGPEFLTYFQNEAQLEKSRLLSDRFSAERPKGSFSTLEIQRTEQGDSAMYLCASSLPLRPQYFGPGTRLLVL.

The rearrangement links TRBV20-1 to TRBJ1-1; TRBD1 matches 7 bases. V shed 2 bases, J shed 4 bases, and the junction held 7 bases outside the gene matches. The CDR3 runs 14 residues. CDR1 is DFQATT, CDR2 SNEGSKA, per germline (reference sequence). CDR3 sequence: CSARIVGGGTEAFF. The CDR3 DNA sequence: TGCAGTGCTAGAATTGTAGGGGGCGGCACTGAAGCTTTCTTT.

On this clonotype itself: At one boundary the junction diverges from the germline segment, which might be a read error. Written as DNA, the CDR3 is TGTGCCAGCAGCAACTGGGACAGGGCGCAAGGGACCCAGTACTTC. This encodes CASSNWDRAQGTQYF. The rearrangement joins TRBV6-1 to TRBJ2-5, with 9 positions matching TRBD1. The CDR3 is 15 residues long. Germline CDR1 MNHNS, CDR2 SASEGT.

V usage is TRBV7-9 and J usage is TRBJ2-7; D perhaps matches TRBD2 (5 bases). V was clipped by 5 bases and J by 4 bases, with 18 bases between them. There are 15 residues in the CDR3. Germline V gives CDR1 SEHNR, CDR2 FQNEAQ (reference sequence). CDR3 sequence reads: CASSAEEAPGYEQYF. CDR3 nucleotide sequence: TGTGCCAGCAGCGCCGAGGAGGCACCGGGATACGAGCAGTACTTC.

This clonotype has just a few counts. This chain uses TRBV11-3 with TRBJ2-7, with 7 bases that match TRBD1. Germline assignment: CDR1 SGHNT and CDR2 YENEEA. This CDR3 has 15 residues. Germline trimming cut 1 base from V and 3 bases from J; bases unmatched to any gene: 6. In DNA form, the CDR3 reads TGTGCCAGCAGCTTAGGGGTAGGGGGCAACTACGAGCAGTACTTC. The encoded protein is CASSLGVGGNYEQYF. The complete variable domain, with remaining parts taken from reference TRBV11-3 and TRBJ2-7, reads EAGVVQSPRYKIIEKKQPVAFWCNPISGHNTLYWYLQNLGQGPELLIRYENEEAVDDSQLPKDRFSAERLKGVDSTLKIQPAELGDSAVYLCASSLGVGGNYEQYFGPGTRLTVT.

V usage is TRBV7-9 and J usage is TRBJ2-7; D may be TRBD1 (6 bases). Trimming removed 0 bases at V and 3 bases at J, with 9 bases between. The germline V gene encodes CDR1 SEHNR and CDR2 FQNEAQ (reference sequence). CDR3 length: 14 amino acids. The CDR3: CASSLATGNYEQYF. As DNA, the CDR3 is TGTGCCAGCAGCTTAGCGACAGGAAACTACGAGCAGTACTTC.

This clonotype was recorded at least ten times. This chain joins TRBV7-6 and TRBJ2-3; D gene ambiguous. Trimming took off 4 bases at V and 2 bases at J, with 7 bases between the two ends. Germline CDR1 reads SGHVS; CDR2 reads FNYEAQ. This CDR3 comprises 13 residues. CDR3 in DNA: TGTGCCAGCAGCTCTCTCTACACAGATACGCAGTATTTT. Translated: CASSSLYTDTQYF.

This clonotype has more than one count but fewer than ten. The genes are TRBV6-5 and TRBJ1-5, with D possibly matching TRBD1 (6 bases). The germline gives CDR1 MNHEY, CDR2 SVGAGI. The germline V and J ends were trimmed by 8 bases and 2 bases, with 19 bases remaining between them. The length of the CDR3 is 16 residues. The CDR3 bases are TGTGCCAGCGGAGCAACAGGGCCGGAGGGCAATCAGCCCCAGCATTTT. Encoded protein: CASGATGPEGNQPQHF.

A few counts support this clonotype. The CDR3 region has the DNA TGTGCCAGCAGCGGAGTGGACAGGGGGAACACAGATACGCAGTATTTT. It specifies CASSGVDRGNTDTQYF. The genes are TRBV5-8 and TRBJ2-3; TRBD1 agrees at 10 bases. Germline V gene lookup returns CDR1 SGHTS and CDR2 YDEGEE. The CDR3 loop spans 16 amino acids. The J segment lost 2 bases and the V segment lost 4 bases, leaving 7 bases of the junction unmatched.